The present T cell receptor (beta chain) was sequenced within a study of T cells after posttransplantation cyclophosphamide. General study results and limits: Skin or GI-infiltrating T cells shared few TRB sequences with blood. Recipient CMV seropositivity and CMV reactivation strongly tracked TRB clonality. Donor-recipient repertoire similarity was low at 1-2 months, rising over year one.

CDR1 MNHEY and CDR2 SMNVEV come from the germline V gene (reference sequence). Trimming took off 6 bases at V and 1 base at J, with 16 bases between the two ends. The CDR3 loop spans 16 amino acids. As regards this clone: Its antigen remains unknown.

Assay used: immunoSEQ multiplex PCR; TCRdb lists only in-frame clones, some missing. The sample lists 45,000 to 65,000 clones; 94% were seen once. On the day of bone marrow donation, the related graft donor provided peripheral blood. V and J are TRBV27 and TRBJ1-3; possible D gene TRBD1, 6 bases. Sequenced sample: PBMCs. This TCR was sampled from a woman aged 25 to 39 in good health and a related stem cell transplant donor. In DNA, the CDR3 is TGTGCCAGCAGCCTAGGGGGGAGGGGTTCTGGAAACACCATATATTTT. Its translation: CASSLGGRGSGNTIYF.